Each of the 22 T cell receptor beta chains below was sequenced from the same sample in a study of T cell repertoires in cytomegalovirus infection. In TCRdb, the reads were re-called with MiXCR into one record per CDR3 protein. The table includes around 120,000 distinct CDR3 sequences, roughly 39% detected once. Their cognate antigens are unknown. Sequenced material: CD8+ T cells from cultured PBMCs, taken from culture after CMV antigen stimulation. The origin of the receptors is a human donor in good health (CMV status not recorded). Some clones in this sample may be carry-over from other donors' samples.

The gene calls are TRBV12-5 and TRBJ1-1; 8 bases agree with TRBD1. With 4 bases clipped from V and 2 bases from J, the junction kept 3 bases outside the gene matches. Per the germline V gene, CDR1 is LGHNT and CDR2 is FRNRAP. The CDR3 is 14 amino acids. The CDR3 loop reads CASGWTGPNTEAFF. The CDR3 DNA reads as TGTGCTAGTGGTTGGACAGGGCCAAACACTGAAGCTTTCTTT.

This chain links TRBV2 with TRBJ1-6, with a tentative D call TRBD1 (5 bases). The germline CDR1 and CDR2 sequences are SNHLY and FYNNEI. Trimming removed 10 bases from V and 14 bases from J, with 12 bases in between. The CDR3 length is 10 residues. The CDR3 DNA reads TGTGCCACAAGGGACCGGTCCCTCCACTTT. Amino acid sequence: CATRDRSLHF. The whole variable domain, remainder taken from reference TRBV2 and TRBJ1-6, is EPEVTQTPSHQVTQMGQEVILRCVPISNHLYFYWYRQILGQKVEFLVSFYNNEISEKSEIFDDQFSVERPDGSNFTLKIRSTKLEDSAMYFCATRDRSLHFGNGTRLTVT.

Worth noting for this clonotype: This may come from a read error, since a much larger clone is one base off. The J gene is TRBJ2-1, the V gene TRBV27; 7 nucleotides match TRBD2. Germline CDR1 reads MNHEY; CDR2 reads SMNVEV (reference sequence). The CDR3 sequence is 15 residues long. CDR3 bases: TGTGCCAGCAGTTTAAGAGCGGGGCCCTACAAAGAGCAGTTCTTC. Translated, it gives CASSLRAGPYKEQFF.

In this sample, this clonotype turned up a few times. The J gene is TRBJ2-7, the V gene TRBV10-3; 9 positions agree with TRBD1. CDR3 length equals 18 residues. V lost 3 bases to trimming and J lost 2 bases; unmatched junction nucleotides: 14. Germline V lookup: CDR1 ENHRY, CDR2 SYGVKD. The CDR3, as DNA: TGTGCCATCAGTGATTTTTCTAGGGGGGGACAGGGCACCTACGAGCAGTACTTC. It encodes CAISDFSRGGQGTYEQYF.

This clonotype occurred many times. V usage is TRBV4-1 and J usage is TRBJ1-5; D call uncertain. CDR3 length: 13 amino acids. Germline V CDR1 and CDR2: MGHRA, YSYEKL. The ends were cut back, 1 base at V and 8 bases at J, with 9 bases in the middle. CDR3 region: CASSQVIGKPQHF. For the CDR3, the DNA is TGCGCCAGCAGCCAAGTGATCGGGAAGCCCCAGCATTTT.

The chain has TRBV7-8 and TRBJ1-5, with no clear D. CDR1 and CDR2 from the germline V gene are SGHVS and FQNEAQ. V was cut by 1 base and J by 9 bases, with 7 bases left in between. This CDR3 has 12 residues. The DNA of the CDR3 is TGTGCCAGCAGCTTAGTCTCGGGGCCCCAGCATTTT. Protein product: CASSLVSGPQHF.

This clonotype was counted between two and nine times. The CDR3 DNA follows: TGTGCCAGCAGCTTAAAGGTCACTGAAGCTTTCTTT. This translates into CASSLKVTEAFF. The chain carries TRBV7-8 and TRBJ1-1, with D unresolved. The CDR3 totals 12 residues. The germline CDR1 and CDR2 sequences are SGHVS and FQNEAQ. V lost 2 bases to trimming and J lost 4 bases, with 5 bases between them. The full variable domain, in which reference TRBV7-8 and TRBJ1-1 provide the parts outside the CDR3, is GAGVSQSPRYKVAKRGQDVALRCDPISGHVSLFWYQQALGQGPEFLTYFQNEAQLDKSGLPSDRFFAERPEGSVSTLKIQRTQQEDSAVYLCASSLKVTEAFFGQGTRLTVV.

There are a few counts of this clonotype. The CDR3 nucleotides are TGTGCCAGCAGTTTAAGCCCCCAGCAGGCTTCCTACAATGAGCAGTTCTTC. It codes for CASSLSPQQASYNEQFF. V gene TRBV28 combines with J gene TRBJ2-1; D is unresolved. Between the trimmed V and J ends, which lost 2 bases and 1 base, there was a span of 15 bases. CDR3 length: 17 amino acids. Germline loops: CDR1 MDHEN, CDR2 SYDVKM.

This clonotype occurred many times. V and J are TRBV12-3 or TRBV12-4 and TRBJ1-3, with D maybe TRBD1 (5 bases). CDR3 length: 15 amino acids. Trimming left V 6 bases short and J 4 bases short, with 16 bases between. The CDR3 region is CASRDRQSRGNTIYF. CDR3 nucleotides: TGTGCCAGCAGAGACCGACAGAGCCGAGGAAACACCATATATTTT.

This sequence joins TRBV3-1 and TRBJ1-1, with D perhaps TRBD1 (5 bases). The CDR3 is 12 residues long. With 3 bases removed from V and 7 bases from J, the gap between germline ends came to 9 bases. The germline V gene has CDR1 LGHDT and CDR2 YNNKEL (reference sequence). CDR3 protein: CASSHGTFEAFF. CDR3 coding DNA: TGTGCCAGCAGCCATGGGACGTTTGAAGCTTTCTTT.

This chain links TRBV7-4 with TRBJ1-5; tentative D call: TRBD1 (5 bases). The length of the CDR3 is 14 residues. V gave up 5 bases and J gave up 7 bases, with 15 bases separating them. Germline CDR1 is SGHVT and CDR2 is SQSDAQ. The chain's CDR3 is CASSPFGGEQPQHF. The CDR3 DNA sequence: TGTGCCAGCAGCCCTTTTGGGGGGGAACAGCCCCAGCATTTT. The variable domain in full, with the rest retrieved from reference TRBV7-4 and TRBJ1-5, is GAGVSQSPRYKVAKRGRDVALRCDSISGHVTLYWYRQTLGQGSEVLTYSQSDAQRDKSGRPSGRFSAERPERSVSTLKIQRTEQGDSAVYLCASSPFGGEQPQHFGDGTRLSIL.

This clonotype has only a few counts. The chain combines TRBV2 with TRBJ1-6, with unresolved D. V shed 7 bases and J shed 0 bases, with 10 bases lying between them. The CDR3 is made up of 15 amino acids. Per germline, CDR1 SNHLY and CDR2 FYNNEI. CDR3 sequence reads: CASIGSNSYNSPLHF. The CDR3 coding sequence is TGTGCCAGCATTGGGTCGAACTCCTATAATTCACCCCTCCACTTT.

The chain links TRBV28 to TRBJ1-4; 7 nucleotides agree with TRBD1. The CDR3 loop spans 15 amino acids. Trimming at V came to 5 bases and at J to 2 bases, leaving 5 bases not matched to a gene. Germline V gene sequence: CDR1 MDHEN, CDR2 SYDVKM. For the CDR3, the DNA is TGTGCCAGCAGTCCGTCACAGGGGACTAATGAAAAACTGTTTTTT. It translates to CASSPSQGTNEKLFF.

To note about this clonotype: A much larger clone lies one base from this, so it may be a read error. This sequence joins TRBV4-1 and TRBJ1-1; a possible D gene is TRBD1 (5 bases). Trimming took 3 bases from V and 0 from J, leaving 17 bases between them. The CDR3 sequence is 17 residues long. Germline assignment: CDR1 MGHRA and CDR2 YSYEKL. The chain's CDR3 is CASSHSKGSIMNTEAFF. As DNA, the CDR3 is TGCGCCAGCAGCCATTCGAAGGGGAGTATTATGAACACTGAAGCTTTCTTT.

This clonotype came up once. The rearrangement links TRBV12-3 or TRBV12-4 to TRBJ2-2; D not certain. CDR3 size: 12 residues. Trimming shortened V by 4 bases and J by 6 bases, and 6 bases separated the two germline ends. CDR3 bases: TGTGCCAGCAGTTCTTTATCCGGGGAGCTGTTTTTT. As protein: CASSSLSGELFF.

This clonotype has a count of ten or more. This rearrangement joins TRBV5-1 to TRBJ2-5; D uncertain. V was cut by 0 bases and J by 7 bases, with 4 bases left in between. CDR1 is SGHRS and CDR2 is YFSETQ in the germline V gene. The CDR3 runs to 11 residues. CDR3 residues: CASSLEGTQYF. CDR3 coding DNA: TGCGCCAGCAGCTTGGAGGGGACCCAGTACTTC.

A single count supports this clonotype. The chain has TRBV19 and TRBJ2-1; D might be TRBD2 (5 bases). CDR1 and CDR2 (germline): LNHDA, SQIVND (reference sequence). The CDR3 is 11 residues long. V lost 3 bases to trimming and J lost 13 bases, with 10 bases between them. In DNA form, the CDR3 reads TGTGCCAGTAGTATTCTGGGAGACCAGTTCTTC. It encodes CASSILGDQFF.

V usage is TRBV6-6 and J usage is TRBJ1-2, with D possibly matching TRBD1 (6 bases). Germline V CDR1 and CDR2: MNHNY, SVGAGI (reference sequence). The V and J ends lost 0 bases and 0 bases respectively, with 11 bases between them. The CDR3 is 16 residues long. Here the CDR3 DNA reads TGTGCCAGCAGTTACTCGTGGGACAACGCTAACTATGGCTACACCTTC. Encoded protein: CASSYSWDNANYGYTF.

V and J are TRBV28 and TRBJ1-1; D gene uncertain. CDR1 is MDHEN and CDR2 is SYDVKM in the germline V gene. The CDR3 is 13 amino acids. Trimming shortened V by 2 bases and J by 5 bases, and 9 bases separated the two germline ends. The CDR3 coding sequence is TGTGCCAGCAGTTTAATGGGGTATACTGAAGCTTTCTTT. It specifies CASSLMGYTEAFF.

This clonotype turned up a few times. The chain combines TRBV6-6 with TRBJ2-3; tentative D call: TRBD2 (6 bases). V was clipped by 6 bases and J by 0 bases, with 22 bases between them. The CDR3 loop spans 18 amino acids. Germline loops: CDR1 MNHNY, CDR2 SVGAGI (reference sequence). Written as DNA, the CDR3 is TGTGCCAGCAGACGTACTTCTTTTGCGGGAACTAGCACAGATACGCAGTATTTT. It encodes CASRRTSFAGTSTDTQYF.

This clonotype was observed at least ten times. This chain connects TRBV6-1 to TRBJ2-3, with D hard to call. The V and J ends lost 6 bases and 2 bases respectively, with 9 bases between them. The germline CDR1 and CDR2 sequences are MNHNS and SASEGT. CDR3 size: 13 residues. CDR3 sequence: CASRVVDTDTQYF. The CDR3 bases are TGTGCCAGCAGGGTCGTAGACACAGATACGCAGTATTTT.

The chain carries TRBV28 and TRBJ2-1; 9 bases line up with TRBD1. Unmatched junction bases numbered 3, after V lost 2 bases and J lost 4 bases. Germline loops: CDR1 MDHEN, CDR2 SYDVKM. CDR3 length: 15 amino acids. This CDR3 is CASSLVGQGYNEQFF. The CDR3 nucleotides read TGTGCCAGCAGTTTAGTGGGACAGGGTTACAATGAGCAGTTCTTC.